This TCR beta chain was retrieved from a study of T cell responses to AZD1222 COVID-19 vaccine. Study-wide points: Spike-specific TCR breadth rose after two AZD1222 doses, and depth rose as well. Females made up more of the donors, who were largely white British, and clonal diversity may have come out too low. Baseline antibody screening turned up just five to seven seropositive AZD1222 recipients. Researchers took repertoire samples only after the peak T cell response had come.

Turning to this clone: The antigen is undetermined.

The repertoire was sequenced with immunoSEQ multiplex PCR; TCRdb's copy has only in-frame clones and lacks some. Among some 170,000 clones listed, roughly 91% were seen once. Germline V lookup: CDR1 MNHEY, CDR2 SVGAGI. The CDR3 extends over 15 amino acids. Losses at the gene ends were 7 bases for V and 1 base for J; bases not matched to a gene: 7. This TCR was sampled from an adult who received the MenACWY meningococcal vaccine as a control. The V call is TRBV6-5, the J call TRBJ1-5; TRBD1 matches at 7 bases. This material consisted of peripheral blood, taken 28 days after the second dose of the MenACWY control vaccine. CDR3 coding DNA: TGTGCCAGCACCCTATACAGGGGCAGCAATCAGCCCCAGCATTTT. It is translated as CASTLYRGSNQPQHF.